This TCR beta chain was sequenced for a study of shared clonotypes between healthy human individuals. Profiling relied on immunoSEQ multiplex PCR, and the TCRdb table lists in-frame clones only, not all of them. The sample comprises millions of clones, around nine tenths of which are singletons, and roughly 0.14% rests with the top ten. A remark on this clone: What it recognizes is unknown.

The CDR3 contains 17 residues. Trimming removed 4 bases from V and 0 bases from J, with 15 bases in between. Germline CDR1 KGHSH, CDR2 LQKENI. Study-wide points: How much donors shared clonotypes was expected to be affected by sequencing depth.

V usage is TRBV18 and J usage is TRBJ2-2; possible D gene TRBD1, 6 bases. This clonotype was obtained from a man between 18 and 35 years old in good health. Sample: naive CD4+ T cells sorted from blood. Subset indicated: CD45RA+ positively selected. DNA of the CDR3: TGTGCCAGCTCACTCGCAGGGGCCACTACGAACACCGGGGAGCTGTTTTTT. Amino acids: CASSLAGATTNTGELFF. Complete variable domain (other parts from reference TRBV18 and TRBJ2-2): NAGVMQNPRHLVRRRGQEARLRCSPMKGHSHVYWYRQLPEEGLKFMVYLQKENIIDESGMPKERFSAEFPKEGPSILRIQQVVRGDSAAYFCASSLAGATTNTGELFFGEGSRLTVL.